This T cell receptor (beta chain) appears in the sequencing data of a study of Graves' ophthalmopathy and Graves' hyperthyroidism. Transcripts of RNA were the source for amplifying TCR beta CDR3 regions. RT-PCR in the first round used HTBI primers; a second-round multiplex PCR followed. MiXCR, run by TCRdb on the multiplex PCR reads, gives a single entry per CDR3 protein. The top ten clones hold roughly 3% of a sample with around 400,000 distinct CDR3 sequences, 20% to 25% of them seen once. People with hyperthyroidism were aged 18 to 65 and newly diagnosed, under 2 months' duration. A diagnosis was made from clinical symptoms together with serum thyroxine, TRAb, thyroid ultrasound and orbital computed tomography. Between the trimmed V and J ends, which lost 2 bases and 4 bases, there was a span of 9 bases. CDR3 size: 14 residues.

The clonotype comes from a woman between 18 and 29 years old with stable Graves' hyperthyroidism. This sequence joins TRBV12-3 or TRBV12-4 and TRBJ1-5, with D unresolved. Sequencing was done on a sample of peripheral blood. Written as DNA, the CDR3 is TGTGCCAGCAGTTTATCTGATGGGAATCAGCCCCAGCATTTT. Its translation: CASSLSDGNQPQHF.